This T cell receptor beta chain was sequenced in a study of control samples from healthy donors and cancer patients. From germline, CDR1 is SGHRS and CDR2 YFSETQ. The CDR3 spans 14 residues. V shed 0 bases and J shed 5 bases, with 6 bases lying between them. The table came from immunoSEQ multiplex PCR; TCRdb's copy has only in-frame clones and leaves some out. The data hold around 100,000 clones, with around 90% observed a single time. This TCR derives from a man younger than 40 in good health. The V and J genes are TRBV5-1 and TRBJ1-6; D is unresolved. Sequencing was done on a sample of blood. The CDR3 nucleotides read TGCGCCAGCAGCTTGGGCATCGATAATTCACCCCTCCACTTT. Amino acids: CASSLGIDNSPLHF.